This TCR beta chain stems from a study of beta chain features in type 1 diabetes (dated by TCRdb to about 2018). At the level of the whole study: No differences in mean age, gender distribution, total cell number or subset yield were found between patients and healthy donors. Across all samples, approximately 98,000,000 sorted cells were examined, and cell number per subset correlated strongly with RNA yield. The study compared the TCRB repertoires of sorted circulating CD4+ T cell subsets in recently diagnosed type 1 diabetes patients with those in matched healthy donors. Whereas all 30 or so donors provided naive and central memory subsets, regulatory and stem cell-like memory subsets were isolated from just 8 patients and roughly 8 healthy donors.

The entire isolated RNA was reverse transcribed using the High Capacity cDNA Reverse Transcription Kit, and thus expressed TCRB transcripts were sequenced. Naive, central memory and regulatory T cell samples underwent deep immunoSEQ sequencing, averaging about 3.5 million total reads per sample. Sorted cells were lysed in RLT buffer and RNA was extracted with DNase-treated RNeasy Micro or Mini kits, depending on cell number. To prevent cross-contamination, every cell subset was processed on its own, while patient and healthy donor samples were processed together. The immunoSEQ multiplex PCR was used to amplify TCRB sequences from cDNA, yielding 87-bp fragments that span the CDR3 region. Sequencing of the amplicons was done on the Illumina HiSeq platform. In the paper's pipeline: PCR bias was corrected computationally using synthetic template baselines, and reads within Hamming distance 2 were collapsed, with unmergeable singletons discarded. Reads were aligned to IMGT to assign V, D and J genes, CDR3 length, and insertions or deletions at six rearrangement sites. Within each subset, clonotype counts were normalized to the number of sorted cells before true diversity and Gini coefficients were calculated with the tcR R package. The overlap coefficient, calculated on TCRB nucleotide sequences, was used to quantify repertoire sharing. As a proxy for the pre-selection repertoire, out-of-frame TCRB sequences from naive cells were analyzed. This is the immuneACCESS table as TCRdb keeps it, with only in-frame sequences that have V and J called. A part of the clones is gone; compared with another copy, unresolved V genes explain less than half, and the rest is unexplained. D and trimming come from the DNA, and the V and J calls and clone size come from that table. Within this sample are about 640,000 clones, with around 12% of them counted one time only. The top ten clonotypes cover around 0.12% of the sample.

Each donor gave one peripheral blood draw, averaging roughly 100 mL, which was collected into heparinised tubes. A BD FACSAria II and a panel including CD45RO, CCR7, CD25, CD127, CD95 and CD27 were used to sort naive, central memory, regulatory and stem cell-like memory CD4+ T cells. Purity was above 98% for every sorted population. PBMCs were isolated right away by Lymphoprep density gradient centrifugation and were stained directly, without culture. So that batch effects would be minimized, each experiment stained and sorted samples in pairs, pairing one healthy donor with one patient. The CDR3 spans 16 residues, from the cysteine through the phenylalanine. The CDR3 DNA has 48 bases and is translated from base 1. CDR1 and CDR2 (SGHAT, FQNNGV) derive from the germline V gene. The V end gives up 5 bases and the J end 7 bases, leaving 11 bases in the junction not matched to a gene. Paper-wide results and their limitations: Type 1 diabetes patients showed a moderate but significant shortening of TCRB CDR3 length in all four CD4+ subsets. Because the HLA sub-analyses included only small numbers of individuals, any influence of HLA type on TCRB rearrangement was left unresolved. Because cDNA rather than genomic DNA was sequenced, highly expressing activated cells could have been over-represented, although no difference in activation and CD3 levels was found between groups. Shorter templates might be favored by PCR, yet because patient and control samples were amplified and corrected together, any such skew would affect both groups equally. At VDJ recombination sites, patients with type 1 diabetes made fewer insertions and deleted more nucleotides, a pattern implying thymic rearrangement abnormalities. The naive, central memory and regulatory TCRB repertoires appeared to resemble one another more closely among patients than among healthy donors.

Notes on this clone: Its antigen is not yet known. No base qualities exist here, and no much larger clone lies one base off it.

The sample consisted of naive CD4+ T cells from blood. According to the study, the label for this sample's cell subset or site signals: true naive CD4+ T cells. The chain is assembled from TRBV11-2 and TRBJ1-6, and 7 bases in between align with TRBD1. The TCR was taken from a man aged 25-40 years with type 1 diabetes. The DNA sequence follows: TGTGCCAGCAGCGAAGGGACAGTGGTCCTAAATTCACCCCTCCACTTT. Its translation is CASSEGTVVLNSPLHF.